This T cell receptor beta chain is drawn from a study of T cell repertoires in cytomegalovirus infection. As for the study in general: CMV infection together with matching HLA type was indicated by public TCR beta signatures.

Notes on this clonotype: Its target is unknown.

TCRdb re-analysed the reads in MiXCR, keeping a single row per CDR3 protein. The sample consists of about 770,000 distinct CDR3 sequences, 25% to 30% of them appearing once. Germline CDR1 SGHRS, CDR2 YFSETQ. V was pared by 3 bases and J by 3 bases, with 10 bases between. The CDR3 consists of 13 residues. This receptor was taken from a human donor in good health (CMV status not recorded). Some clones in this sample may be carry-over from other donors' samples. Sequenced here: cultured CD8+ T cells from PBMCs, sampled from culture after CMV antigen stimulation. The gene calls are TRBV5-1 and TRBJ2-7; D perhaps matches TRBD2 (5 bases). The CDR3 region is CASSSHDYYEQYF. The CDR3 coding sequence is TGCGCCAGCAGCTCTCATGACTACTACGAGCAGTACTTC.